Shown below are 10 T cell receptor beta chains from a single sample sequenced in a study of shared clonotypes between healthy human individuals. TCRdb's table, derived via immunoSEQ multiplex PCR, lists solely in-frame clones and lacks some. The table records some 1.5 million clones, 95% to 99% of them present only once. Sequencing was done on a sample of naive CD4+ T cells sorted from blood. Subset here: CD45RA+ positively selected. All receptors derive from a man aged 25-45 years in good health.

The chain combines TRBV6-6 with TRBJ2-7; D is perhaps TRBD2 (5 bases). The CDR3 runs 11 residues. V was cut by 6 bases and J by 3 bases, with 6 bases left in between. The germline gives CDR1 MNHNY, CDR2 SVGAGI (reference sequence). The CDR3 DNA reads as TGTGCCAGCAGGGACTTCTACGAGCAGTACTTC. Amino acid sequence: CASRDFYEQYF.

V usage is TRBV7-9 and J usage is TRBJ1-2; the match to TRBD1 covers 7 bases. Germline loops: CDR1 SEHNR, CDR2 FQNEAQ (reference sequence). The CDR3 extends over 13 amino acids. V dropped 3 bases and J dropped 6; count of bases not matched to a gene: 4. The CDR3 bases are TGTGCCAGCAGCTTGTTACAGGGGAATGGCTACACCTTC. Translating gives CASSLLQGNGYTF.

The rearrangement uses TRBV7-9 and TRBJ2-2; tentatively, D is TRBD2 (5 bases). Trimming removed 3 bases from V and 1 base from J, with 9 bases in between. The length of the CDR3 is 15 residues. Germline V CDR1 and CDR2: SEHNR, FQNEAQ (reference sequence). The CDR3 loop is CASSFLAENTGELFF. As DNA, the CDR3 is TGTGCCAGCAGCTTCCTAGCCGAGAACACCGGGGAGCTGTTTTTT.

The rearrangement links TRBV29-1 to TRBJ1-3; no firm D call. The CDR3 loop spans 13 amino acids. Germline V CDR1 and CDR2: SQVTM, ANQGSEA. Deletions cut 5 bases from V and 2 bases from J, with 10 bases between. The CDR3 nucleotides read TGCAGCGTTTCGGAACAGCCTGGAAACACCATATATTTT. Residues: CSVSEQPGNTIYF.

The CDR3 DNA is TGTGCCAGCTCACCCCCCAACCCACGTGGCTACACCTTC. Encoded protein: CASSPPNPRGYTF. The chain uses TRBV18 and TRBJ1-2, with D uncertain. The V gene lost 3 bases and the J gene lost 7 bases, with 12 bases spanning the gap. This CDR3 contains 13 residues. Germline V gene data show CDR1 as KGHSH and CDR2 as LQKENI.

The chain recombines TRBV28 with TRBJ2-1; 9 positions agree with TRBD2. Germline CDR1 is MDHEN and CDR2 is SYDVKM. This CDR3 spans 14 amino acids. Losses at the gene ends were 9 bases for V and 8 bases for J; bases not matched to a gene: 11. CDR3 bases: TGTGCCAGTTCTACGCTAGCGGGAAGGGATGAGCAGTTCTTC. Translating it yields CASSTLAGRDEQFF.

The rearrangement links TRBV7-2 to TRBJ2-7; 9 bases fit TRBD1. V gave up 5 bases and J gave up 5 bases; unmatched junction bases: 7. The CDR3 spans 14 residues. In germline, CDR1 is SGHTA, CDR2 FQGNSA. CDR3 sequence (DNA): TGTGCCAGCAGCAAAACAGGGGGCAACAACGAGCAGTACTTC. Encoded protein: CASSKTGGNNEQYF.

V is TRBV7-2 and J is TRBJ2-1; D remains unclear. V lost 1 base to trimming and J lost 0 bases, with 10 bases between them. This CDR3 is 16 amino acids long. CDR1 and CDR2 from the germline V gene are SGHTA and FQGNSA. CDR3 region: CASSLGLIGSYNEQFF. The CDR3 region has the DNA TGTGCCAGCAGCTTAGGGTTAATAGGCTCCTACAATGAGCAGTTCTTC.

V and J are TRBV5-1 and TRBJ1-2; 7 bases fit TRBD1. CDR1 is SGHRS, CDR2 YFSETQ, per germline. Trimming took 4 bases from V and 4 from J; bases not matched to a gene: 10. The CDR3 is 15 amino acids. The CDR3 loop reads CASSPQIQGIYGYTF. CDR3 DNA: TGCGCCAGCAGCCCACAAATACAGGGGATCTATGGCTACACCTTC.

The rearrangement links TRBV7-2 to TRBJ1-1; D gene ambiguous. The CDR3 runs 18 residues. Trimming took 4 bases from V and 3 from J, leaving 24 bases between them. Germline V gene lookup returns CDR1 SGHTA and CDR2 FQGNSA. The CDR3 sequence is CASSSGRWAALEDTEAFF. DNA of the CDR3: TGTGCCAGCAGCTCTGGTCGTTGGGCCGCCTTGGAGGACACTGAAGCTTTCTTT.